This section outlines one TCR beta chain sequence together with its context. This clonotype has a handful of counts. Its antigen is still unknown. No clone much larger than this one lies a single base away; base qualities are absent. The CDR3 holds 14 amino acids from the cysteine to the phenylalanine. CDR3 DNA only is kept here, 42 bases in frame from base 1. V is reduced by 5 bases and J by 0 bases, leaving a spacing of 9 bases between them. The entry originates in a study of T-cell reconstitution after alpha-beta-depleted transplantation in children (dated by TCRdb to about 2016). Looking at the study overall: The study quantitatively tracked T-cell immune reconstitution after TCRalphabeta/CD19-depleted allogeneic hematopoietic cell transplantation in children using TCR repertoire profiling.

Preparation of the library involved PCR. The listed sequencing device is Illumina HiSeq 2500. Molecular barcoding was employed in the preparation of TCR libraries, with unique molecular identifiers being used to normalize TCRbeta repertoire quantification. TCRdb ran its own pipeline on the public reads, namely fastp trimming at Q25 and MiXCR clone calling, and kept in-frame beta chains. Rows are unified per CDR3 protein, each entry keeping the most common DNA and genes. Present in this sample are over 550,000 distinct CDR3 sequences, roughly 10% of which were seen just once. About 4.3% of the sample is taken by the ten largest.

The clonotype comes from a human donor who donated a stem cell graft to a child with acute myeloid leukemia. Recombination connected TRBV12-3 or TRBV12-4 to TRBJ2-3; a tentative D match to TRBD2 spans 5 bases. Sequenced here: PBMCs from the stem cell graft donor, sampled from the stem cell graft. CDR3 protein: CASSIRTSTDTQYF. The DNA sequence is TGTGCCAGCAGTATCAGGACTAGCACAGATACGCAGTATTTT.